This T cell receptor (beta chain) comes out of a study of T cells after yellow fever vaccination. TCRdb recomputed calls from the 5' RACE reads with MiXCR, one row per CDR3 protein. This repertoire shows some 320,000 distinct CDR3 sequences, approximately 4% found once; its top ten account for just under 25%. CDR1 and CDR2 (germline): SGHTA, FQGTGA. The CDR3 runs to 15 residues. The germline V and J ends were trimmed by 6 bases and 2 bases, with 16 bases remaining between them. This clonotype was picked up a small number of times. The source material was PBMCs, sampled 5 days after the yellow fever booster vaccination. The V call is TRBV7-3, the J call TRBJ1-1; D may be TRBD1 (5 bases). This receptor was taken from a man aged 18 to 35 who received the YFV17D yellow fever vaccine. This chain's CDR3 is CASSPQGGRNTEAFF. The CDR3 DNA reads as TGTGCCAGCAGTCCCCAGGGAGGGAGAAACACTGAAGCTTTCTTT.